The sequence of this T cell receptor beta chain was determined in a study of blood T cell repertoires in COVID-19. Study-wide background: Samples taken during acute and convalescent COVID-19 were collected in the United States, Italy and Spain.

The V gene's germline CDR1 is MDHEN and CDR2 SYDVKM. CDR3 length: 17 amino acids. With 10 bases removed from V and 0 bases from J, the gap between germline ends came to 22 bases. Profiled with immunoSEQ multiplex PCR; TCRdb holds only in-frame clones, not every one. The sample yields about 140,000 clones, 77% seen once. The clonotype was recovered from a woman aged 50 to 65 with active or convalescent COVID-19. The V call is TRBV28, the J call TRBJ1-5; perhaps TRBD1 as D (6 bases). Sequencing was performed on peripheral blood. CDR3 bases: TGTGCCACCTCTTTCTGGGGGGGGGCAAGTAGCAATCAGCCCCAGCATTTT. Translation: CATSFWGGASSNQPQHF.